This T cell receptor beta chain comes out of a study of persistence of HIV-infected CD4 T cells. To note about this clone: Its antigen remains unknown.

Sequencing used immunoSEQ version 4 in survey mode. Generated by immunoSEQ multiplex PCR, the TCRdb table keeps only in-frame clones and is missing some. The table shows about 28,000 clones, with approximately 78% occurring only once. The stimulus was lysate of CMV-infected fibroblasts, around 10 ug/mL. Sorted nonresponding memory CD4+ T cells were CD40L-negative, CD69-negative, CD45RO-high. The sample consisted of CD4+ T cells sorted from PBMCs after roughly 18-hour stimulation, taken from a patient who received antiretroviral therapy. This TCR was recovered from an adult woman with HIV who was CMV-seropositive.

CDR3 sequence reads: CARGQANNQPQHF. CDR3 sequence (DNA): TGCGCCAGGGGACAGGCGAACAATCAGCCCCAGCATTTT. The chain links TRBV23-1 to TRBJ1-5; 8 bases line up with TRBD1. TRBV23-1 is known as an ORF, though its function is uncertain. CDR3 size: 13 residues. The V and J ends lost 9 bases and 3 bases, in that order; junction bases with no gene match: 4.